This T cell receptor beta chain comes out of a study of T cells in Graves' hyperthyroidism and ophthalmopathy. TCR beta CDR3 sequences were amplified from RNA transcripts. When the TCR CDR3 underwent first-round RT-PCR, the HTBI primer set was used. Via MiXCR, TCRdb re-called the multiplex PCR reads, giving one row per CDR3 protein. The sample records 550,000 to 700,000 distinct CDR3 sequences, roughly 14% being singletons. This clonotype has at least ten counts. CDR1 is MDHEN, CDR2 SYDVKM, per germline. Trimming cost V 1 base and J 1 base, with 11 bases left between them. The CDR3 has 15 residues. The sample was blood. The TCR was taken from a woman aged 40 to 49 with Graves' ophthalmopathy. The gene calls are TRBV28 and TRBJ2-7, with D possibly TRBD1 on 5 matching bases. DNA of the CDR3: TGTGCCAGCAGTTTATTGACAGCCGGATCCTACGAGCAGTACTTC. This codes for CASSLLTAGSYEQYF.